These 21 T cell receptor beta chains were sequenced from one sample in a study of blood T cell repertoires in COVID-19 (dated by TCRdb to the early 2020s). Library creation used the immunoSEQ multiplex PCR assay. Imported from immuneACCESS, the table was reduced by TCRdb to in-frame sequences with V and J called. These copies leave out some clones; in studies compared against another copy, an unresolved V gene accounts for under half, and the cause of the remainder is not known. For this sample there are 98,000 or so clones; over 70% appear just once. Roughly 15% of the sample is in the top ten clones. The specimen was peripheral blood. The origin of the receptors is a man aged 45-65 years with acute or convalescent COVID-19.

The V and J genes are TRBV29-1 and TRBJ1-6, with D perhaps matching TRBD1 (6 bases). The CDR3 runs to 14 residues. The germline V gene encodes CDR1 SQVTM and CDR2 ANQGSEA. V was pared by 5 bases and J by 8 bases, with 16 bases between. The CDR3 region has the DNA TGCAGCGTTTCCTTCGGGGGGCGGGATTCACCCCTCCACTTT. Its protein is CSVSFGGRDSPLHF.

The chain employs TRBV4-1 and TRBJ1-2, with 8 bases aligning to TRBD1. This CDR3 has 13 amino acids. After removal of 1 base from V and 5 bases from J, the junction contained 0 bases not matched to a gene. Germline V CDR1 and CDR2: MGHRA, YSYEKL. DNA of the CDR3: TGCGCCAGCAGCCAAGGGACAGGGTATGGCTACACCTTC. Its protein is CASSQGTGYGYTF.

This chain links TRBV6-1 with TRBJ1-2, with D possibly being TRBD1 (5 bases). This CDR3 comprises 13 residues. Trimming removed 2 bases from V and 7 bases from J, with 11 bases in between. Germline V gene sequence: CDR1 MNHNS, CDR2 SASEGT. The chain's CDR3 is CASSEQGPGGYTF. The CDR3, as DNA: TGTGCCAGCAGTGAACAGGGTCCGGGTGGCTACACCTTC.

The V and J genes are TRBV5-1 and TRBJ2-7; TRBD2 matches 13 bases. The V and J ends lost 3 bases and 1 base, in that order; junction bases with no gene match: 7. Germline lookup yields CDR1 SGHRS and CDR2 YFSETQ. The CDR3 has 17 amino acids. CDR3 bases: TGCGCCAGCAGCTACGGACTAGCGGGAGAATCATCCTACGAGCAGTACTTC. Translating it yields CASSYGLAGESSYEQYF.

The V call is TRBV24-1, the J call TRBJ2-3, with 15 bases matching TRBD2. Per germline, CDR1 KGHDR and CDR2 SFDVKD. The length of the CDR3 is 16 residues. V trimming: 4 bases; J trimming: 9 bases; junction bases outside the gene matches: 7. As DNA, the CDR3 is TGTGCCACCAGTGACTGGACTAGCGGGAGGGCCGGAACGCAGTATTTT. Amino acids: CATSDWTSGRAGTQYF.

The CDR3 sequence is CASSSGAKNIQYF. The CDR3 DNA follows: TGTGCCAGCAGTTCAGGGGCAAAAAACATTCAGTACTTC. The rearrangement uses TRBV28 and TRBJ2-4; D might be TRBD1 (6 bases). This CDR3 contains 13 residues. CDR1 is MDHEN and CDR2 is SYDVKM in the germline V gene. Trimming took off 4 bases at V and 4 bases at J, with 8 bases between the two ends.

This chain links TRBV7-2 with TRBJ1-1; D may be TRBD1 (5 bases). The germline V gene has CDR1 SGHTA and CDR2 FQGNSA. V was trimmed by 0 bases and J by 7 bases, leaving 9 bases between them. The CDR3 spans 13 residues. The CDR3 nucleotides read TGTGCCAGCAGCTTAGCGACAGTAGATGAAGCTTTCTTT. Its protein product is CASSLATVDEAFF. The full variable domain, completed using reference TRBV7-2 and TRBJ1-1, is GAGVSQSPSNKVTEKGKDVELRCDPISGHTALYWYRQSLGQGLEFLIYFQGNSAPDKSGLPSDRFSAERTGGSVSTLTIQRTQQEDSAVYLCASSLATVDEAFFGQGTRLTVV.

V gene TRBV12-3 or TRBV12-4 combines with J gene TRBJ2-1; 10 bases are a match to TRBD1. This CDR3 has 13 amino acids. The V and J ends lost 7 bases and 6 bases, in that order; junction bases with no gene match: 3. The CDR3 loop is CASTRTGGNEQFF. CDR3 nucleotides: TGTGCCAGCACCCGGACAGGGGGCAATGAGCAGTTCTTC.

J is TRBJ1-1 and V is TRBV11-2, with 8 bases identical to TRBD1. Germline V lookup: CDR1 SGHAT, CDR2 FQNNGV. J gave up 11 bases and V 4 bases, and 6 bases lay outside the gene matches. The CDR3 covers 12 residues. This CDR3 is CASSSQGAQAFF. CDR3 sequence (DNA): TGTGCCAGCAGCTCTCAGGGGGCGCAGGCTTTCTTT. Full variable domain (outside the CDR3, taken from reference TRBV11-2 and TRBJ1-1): EAGVAQSPRYKIIEKRQSVAFWCNPISGHATLYWYQQILGQGPKLLIQFQNNGVVDDSQLPKDRFSAERLKGVDSTLKIQPAKLEDSAVYLCASSSQGAQAFFGQGTRLTVV.

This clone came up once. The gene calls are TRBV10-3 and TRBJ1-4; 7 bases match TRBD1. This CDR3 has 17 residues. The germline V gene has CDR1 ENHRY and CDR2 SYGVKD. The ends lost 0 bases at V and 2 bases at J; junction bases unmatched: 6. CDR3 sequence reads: CAISESGRGITNEKLFF. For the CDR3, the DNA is TGTGCCATCAGTGAGTCTGGCAGGGGGATTACTAATGAAAAACTGTTTTTT.

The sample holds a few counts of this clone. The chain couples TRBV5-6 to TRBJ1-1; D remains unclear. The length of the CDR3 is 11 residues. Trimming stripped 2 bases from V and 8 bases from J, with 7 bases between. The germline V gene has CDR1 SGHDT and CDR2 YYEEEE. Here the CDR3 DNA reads TGTGCCAGCAGCTTAGAAGCCGAAGCTTTCTTT. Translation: CASSLEAEAFF.

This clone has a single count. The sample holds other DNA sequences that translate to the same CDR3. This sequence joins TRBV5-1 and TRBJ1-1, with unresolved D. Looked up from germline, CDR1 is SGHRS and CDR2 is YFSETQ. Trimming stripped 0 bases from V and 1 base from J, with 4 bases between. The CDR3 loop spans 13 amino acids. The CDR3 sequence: CASSLGRNTEAFF. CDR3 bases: TGCGCCAGCAGCTTGGGCAGGAACACTGAAGCTTTCTTT.

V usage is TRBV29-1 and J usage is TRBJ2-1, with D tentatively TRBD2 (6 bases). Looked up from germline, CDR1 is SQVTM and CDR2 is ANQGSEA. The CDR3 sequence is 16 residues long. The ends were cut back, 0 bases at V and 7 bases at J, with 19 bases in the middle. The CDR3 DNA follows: TGCAGCGTTGAAGATGGTGCGGGGCCGTGGCGGAATGAGCAGTTCTTC. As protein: CSVEDGAGPWRNEQFF.

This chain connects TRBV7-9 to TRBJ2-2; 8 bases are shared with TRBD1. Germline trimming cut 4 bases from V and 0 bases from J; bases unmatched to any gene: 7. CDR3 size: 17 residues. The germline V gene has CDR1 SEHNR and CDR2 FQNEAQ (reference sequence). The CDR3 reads CASSSWTGFANTGELFF. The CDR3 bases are TGTGCCAGCAGCTCGTGGACAGGGTTCGCGAACACCGGGGAGCTGTTTTTT.

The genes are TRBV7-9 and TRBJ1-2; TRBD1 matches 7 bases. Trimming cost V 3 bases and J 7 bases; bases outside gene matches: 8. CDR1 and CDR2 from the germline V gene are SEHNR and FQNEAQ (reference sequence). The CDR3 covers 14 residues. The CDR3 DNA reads TGTGCCAGCAGCTTGGCTAGGGGGCTCGGTGGCTACACCTTC. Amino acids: CASSLARGLGGYTF.

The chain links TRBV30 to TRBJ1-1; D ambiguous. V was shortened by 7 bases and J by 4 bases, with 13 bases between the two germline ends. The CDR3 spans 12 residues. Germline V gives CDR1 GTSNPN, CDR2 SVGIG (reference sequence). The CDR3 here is CAYSLLGTEAFF. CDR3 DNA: TGTGCCTATAGCTTGCTGGGCACTGAAGCTTTCTTT.

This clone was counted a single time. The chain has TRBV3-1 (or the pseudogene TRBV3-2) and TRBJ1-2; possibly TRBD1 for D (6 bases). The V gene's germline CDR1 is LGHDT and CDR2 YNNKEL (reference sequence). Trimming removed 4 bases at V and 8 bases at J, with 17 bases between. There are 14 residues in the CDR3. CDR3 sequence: CASSRAGGAEGYTF. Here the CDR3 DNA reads TGTGCCAGCAGCCGGGCGGGGGGCGCGGAGGGCTACACCTTC.

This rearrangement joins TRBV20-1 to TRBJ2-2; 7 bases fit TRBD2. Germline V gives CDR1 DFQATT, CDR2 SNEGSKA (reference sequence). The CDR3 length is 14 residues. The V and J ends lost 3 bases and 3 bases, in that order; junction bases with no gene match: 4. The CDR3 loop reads CSASREAYTGELFF. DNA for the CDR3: TGCAGTGCTAGTCGGGAGGCCTACACCGGGGAGCTGTTTTTT.

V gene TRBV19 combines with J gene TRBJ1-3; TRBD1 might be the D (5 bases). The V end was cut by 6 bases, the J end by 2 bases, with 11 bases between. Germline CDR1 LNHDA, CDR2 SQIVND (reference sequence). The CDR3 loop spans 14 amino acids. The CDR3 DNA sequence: TGTGCCAGTAGGATAACAGGCGCTGGAAACACCATATATTTT. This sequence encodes CASRITGAGNTIYF.

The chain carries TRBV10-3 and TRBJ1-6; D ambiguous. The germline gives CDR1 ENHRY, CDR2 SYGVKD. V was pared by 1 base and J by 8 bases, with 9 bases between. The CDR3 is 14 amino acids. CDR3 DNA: TGTGCCATCAGTGAGTTGGGCAGCCATTCACCCCTCCACTTT. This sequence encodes CAISELGSHSPLHF.

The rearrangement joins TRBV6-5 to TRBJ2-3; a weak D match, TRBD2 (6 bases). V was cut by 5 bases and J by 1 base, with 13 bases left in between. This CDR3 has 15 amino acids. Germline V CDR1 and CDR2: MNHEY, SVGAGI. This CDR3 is CASSRDLAGTDTQYF. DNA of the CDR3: TGTGCCAGCAGTCGCGATTTAGCGGGCACAGATACGCAGTATTTT.